This TCR beta chain was captured in a study of T cell responses to AZD1222 COVID-19 vaccine. Findings of the study overall: CD4 TCRs linked to vaccination spanned spike, dominating at 160-218 and 743-854. As reported, nearly half of all spike-specific TCRs target variant regions that are unmutated. A rise in Spike-specific TCR breadth and depth followed two AZD1222 doses. Repertoire collection took place solely once the T cell response had peaked.

Between the trimmed V and J ends, which lost 0 bases and 4 bases, there was a span of 24 bases. Germline CDR1 reads LGHNA; CDR2 reads YSLEER. The CDR3 is 19 amino acids. A word on this clone: Its antigen remains unknown.

Generated by immunoSEQ multiplex PCR, the TCRdb table keeps only in-frame clones and is missing some. Counted here are around 78,000 clones, 80% to 95% occurring once; the ten biggest clones make up roughly 4.5%. The source is an adult in good health. Sequences were derived from peripheral blood, sampled on day 0 of MenACWY control vaccination. The V call is TRBV4-3, the J call TRBJ1-2, with D maybe TRBD1 (6 bases). In DNA form, the CDR3 reads TGCGCCAGCAGCCAAGATTTCGGGTCGGGGGCAGGATTAACCTATGGCTACACCTTC. Encoded protein: CASSQDFGSGAGLTYGYTF.